Listed below are T cell receptor beta chains from one sample, sequenced in a study of T cells in Graves' hyperthyroidism and ophthalmopathy. TCRdb passed the multiplex PCR reads through MiXCR, listing each CDR3 protein once. The data contain hundreds of thousands of distinct CDR3 sequences, about 20% of them singletons. Sequencing input: blood. All receptors derive from a man aged 35 to 55 with Graves' ophthalmopathy. Both conserved end residues are trimmed from each CDR3.

J,V,CDR3
TRBJ2-3,TRBV2,ASSEDRLSTDTQY
TRBJ1-2,TRBV27,ASSLSSQGAYNYGYT
TRBJ1-5,TRBV28,ASSLLGENQPQH
TRBJ1-1,TRBV19,ASSIVGGADTEAF
TRBJ1-2,TRBV19,ASNLQGRGYT
TRBJ2-7,TRBV5-1,ASSLKTGDTYEQY
TRBJ2-2,TRBV6-1,ASRPLKGLPNTGELF
TRBJ2-1,TRBV4-2,ASSQDRTSGKQF
TRBJ2-1,TRBV28,ASSPPSGTSGSDEQF
TRBJ2-5,TRBV11-2,ASRGGSQETQY
TRBJ2-1,TRBV5-6,ASSLGQGGSYNEQF
TRBJ2-1,TRBV5-1,ASSSRGFSSNEQF
TRBJ2-4,TRBV3-1,ASSQVPGRVVQY
TRBJ1-1,TRBV12-5,ASANTGNTEAF
TRBJ1-3,TRBV19,ASSMNLDRNTIY
TRBJ1-4,TRBV6-5,ASSSREMGVTEKLF
TRBJ1-1,TRBV6-2/TRBV6-3,ASSLRDRGFTEAF
TRBJ2-1,TRBV7-8,ASSSGQGESNEQF
TRBJ2-1,TRBV2,ASSERTGGNEQF
TRBJ1-5,TRBV18,ASSPDQGNQPQH
TRBJ2-7,TRBV29-1,SVERFGGTYEQY
TRBJ2-7,TRBV7-2,ASSLIGRESHEQY
TRBJ2-3,TRBV20-1,SAAGLKKETQY
TRBJ2-7,TRBV6-5,ASSYTTGDGVQY
TRBJ2-1,TRBV29-1,SFAGTSGRALYNEQF
TRBJ2-7,TRBV18,ASSPPASGGSEQY
TRBJ1-1,TRBV5-1,ASSLVGVGDTEAF
TRBJ2-7,TRBV7-9,ASSLASGFDEQY
TRBJ1-2,TRBV2,ASSEDVRVGYT
TRBJ2-2,TRBV4-1,ASSPGESPSREELF
TRBJ1-1,TRBV5-1,ASSLVGMNTEAF
TRBJ2-5,TRBV7-9,ASSLDQRRETQY
TRBJ1-1,TRBV28,ASQGLVAEAF
TRBJ1-1,TRBV29-1,SAFPTGGGNTEAF
TRBJ2-5,TRBV6-1,ASSAPGPGGETQY
TRBJ1-1,TRBV14,ASSRQFTEAF
TRBJ2-1,TRBV12-3/TRBV12-4,ASVPWTGSSYNEQF
TRBJ1-5,TRBV6-1,ASSEARTAPQPQH
TRBJ1-1,TRBV5-5,ASLGQGLTEAF
TRBJ2-1,TRBV19,ASSIPRRMSSYNEQF
TRBJ1-2,TRBV27,ASRGWDREGYT
TRBJ1-2,TRBV15,ATSRARAAGRGARGYT
TRBJ2-2,TRBV30,AWSGLAGGKNTGELF
TRBJ2-7,TRBV6-2/TRBV6-3,ASSYVSSGYEQY
TRBJ2-1,TRBV24-1,ATSDLGTGPNEQF
TRBJ1-2,TRBV19,ASSMKGTYGYT
TRBJ1-2,TRBV18,ASSPRGQYSNYGYT
TRBJ1-1,TRBV6-1,ASTPDATNTEAF
TRBJ2-2,TRBV6-6,ASSYGEGGPNTGELF
TRBJ2-1,TRBV25-1,ASSEGINEQF
TRBJ2-1,TRBV30,AWTGGLTYNEQF
TRBJ1-3,TRBV4-2,ASSERDSDGNTIY
TRBJ1-4,TRBV5-6,ASSRPGQANEKLF
TRBJ2-5,TRBV3-1,ASSRSLASYKETQY
TRBJ2-4,TRBV30,AWSAGVTKNIQY
TRBJ2-1,TRBV2,ASIYRTGDYNEQF
TRBJ1-1,TRBV15,ATSRPEGLTEAF
TRBJ2-1,TRBV5-1,ASSYGPLGGNEQF